This T cell receptor (beta chain) is from a study of T cells in Graves' hyperthyroidism and ophthalmopathy. Remarks on this clonotype: Its target is not known.

General study findings and limits: A model of 13 V-J pairs discriminated ophthalmopathy from stable hyperthyroidism.

Thyroid ultrasound, orbital computed tomography, clinical symptoms, and serum thyroxine and TRAb underpinned diagnoses. What was amplified from RNA transcripts were TCR beta CDR3 regions. HTBI primers were used for first-round RT-PCR of the TCR CDR3. TCRdb independently ran MiXCR on the multiplex PCR reads; one entry per CDR3 protein. Among more than 500,000 distinct CDR3 sequences listed, approximately 48% were seen once. J was trimmed by 6 bases and V by 6 bases; bases with no gene match: 5. Germline V CDR1 and CDR2: ENHRY, SYGVKD. The CDR3 length is 13 residues. The sample was peripheral blood or thyroid tissue (not recorded which). The clonotype originates from an adult woman with Graves' disease, either hyperthyroidism or ophthalmopathy (not recorded which). V usage is TRBV10-3 and J usage is TRBJ1-2; 9 bases are a match to TRBD1. CDR3 sequence (DNA): TGTGCCATCAGGCGACAGGGGGACGATGGCTACACCTTC. Translation gives CAIRRQGDDGYTF.